These 27 T cell receptor beta chains were sequenced from one sample in a study of shared clonotypes between healthy human individuals. Profiling relied on immunoSEQ multiplex PCR, and the TCRdb table lists in-frame clones only, not all of them. Of 110,000 or so clones in the sample, about 70% were seen once. The specimen was memory CD8+ T cells sorted from blood. This sample's subset: CD45RO+ cells pooled with CCR7-negative TemRA cells. Receptors originate from a woman in her twenties or thirties in good health.

The rearrangement links TRBV27 to TRBJ2-7; 7 bases align to TRBD1. The germline V gene encodes CDR1 MNHEY and CDR2 SMNVEV (reference sequence). The CDR3 covers 12 residues. With 8 bases clipped from V and 3 bases from J, the junction kept 4 bases outside the gene matches. The DNA of the CDR3 is TGTGCCAGCTGGGACAGATACTACGAGCAGTACTTC. It is translated as CASWDRYYEQYF.

This clone was picked up one time. The chain has TRBV27 and TRBJ2-2; 10 bases are shared with TRBD1. V dropped 7 bases and J dropped 6; count of bases not matched to a gene: 8. The CDR3 is 15 residues long. The V gene's germline CDR1 is MNHEY and CDR2 SMNVEV (reference sequence). In DNA, the CDR3 is TGTGCCAGCACGTTAGGGACAGGGGTTCCCGGGGAGCTGTTTTTT. This translates into CASTLGTGVPGELFF.

This clone was counted once. The chain has TRBV29-1 and TRBJ2-3; a weak D match, TRBD2 (5 bases). Germline V gene lookup returns CDR1 SQVTM and CDR2 ANQGSEA. The CDR3 runs to 13 residues. V was cut by 1 base and J by 5 bases, with 10 bases left in between. CDR3 in amino acids: CSVEGGEGDTQYF. The CDR3 DNA is TGCAGCGTTGAAGGGGGTGAGGGAGATACGCAGTATTTT.

The chain employs TRBV27 and TRBJ2-5, with 11 bases matching TRBD2. V lost 3 bases and J lost 7; bases outside the gene matches: 13. The length of the CDR3 is 17 residues. The germline CDR1 and CDR2 sequences are MNHEY and SMNVEV (reference sequence). The CDR3 sequence is CASSLTPTSGKRGTQYF. DNA for the CDR3: TGTGCCAGCAGTTTGACACCGACTAGCGGGAAGCGGGGGACCCAGTACTTC.

On this clone itself: One junction end disagrees with the germline gene, perhaps due to a read error. The gene calls are TRBV6-6 and TRBJ2-7; 9 bases line up with TRBD2. Germline V gene sequence: CDR1 MNHNY, CDR2 SVGAGI (reference sequence). This CDR3 spans 14 amino acids. Written as DNA, the CDR3 is TGTGCCATCAGTGAGTCGCGGGAGGGCTACGAGCAGTACTTC. Protein sequence: CAISESREGYEQYF.

This rearrangement joins TRBV11-2 to TRBJ2-1, with D unresolved. The CDR3 has 14 amino acids. Looked up from germline, CDR1 is SGHAT and CDR2 is FQNNGV. Deletions cut 5 bases from V and 7 bases from J, with 15 bases between. CDR3 sequence reads: CASSPSGPTNEQFF. DNA of the CDR3: TGTGCCAGCAGCCCATCAGGACCGACTAATGAGCAGTTCTTC.

Only a few counts were recorded for this clone. V usage is TRBV19 and J usage is TRBJ2-1; D possibly uses TRBD1 or TRBD2 (5 bases each). CDR1 LNHDA and CDR2 SQIVND come from the germline V gene (reference sequence). V lost 3 bases and J 4 bases, leaving 13 bases between the germline ends. This CDR3 contains 15 residues. The CDR3 nucleotides are TGTGCCAGTAGTATCGCCGGGACGGATTACAATGAGCAGTTCTTC. This codes for CASSIAGTDYNEQFF.

This clone was seen only a few times. V and J are TRBV7-9 and TRBJ2-1; D remains unclear. Trimming shortened V by 4 bases and J by 5 bases, and 12 bases separated the two germline ends. The CDR3 totals 14 residues. The germline V gene encodes CDR1 SEHNR and CDR2 FQNEAQ (reference sequence). In DNA form, the CDR3 reads TGTGCCAGCAGCTGCCCGCCGGAGCACAATGAGCAGTTCTTC. It is translated as CASSCPPEHNEQFF.

This clone appeared a few times. The chain employs TRBV6-4 and TRBJ2-5; TRBD2 agrees at 9 bases. There are 16 residues in the CDR3. The germline V gene has CDR1 MRHNA and CDR2 SNTAGT. Trimming removed 3 bases from V and 4 bases from J; junction bases left unmatched: 9. CDR3 loop: CASSELAGSGRETQYF. The CDR3 DNA reads as TGTGCCAGCAGTGAGCTAGCGGGATCTGGCAGAGAGACCCAGTACTTC.

The rearrangement uses TRBV4-2 and TRBJ1-2; D is undetermined. The CDR3 spans 15 residues. Germline CDR1 and CDR2: LGHNA and YNFKEQ. V lost 0 bases, J lost 1 base, and 9 bases lay in between. This chain's CDR3 is CASSQDVRDNYGYTF. In DNA form, the CDR3 reads TGTGCCAGCAGCCAAGACGTTCGGGATAACTATGGCTACACCTTC.

This clone was recorded once. The chain couples TRBV7-2 to TRBJ2-6; D remains ambiguous. Trimming cost V 3 bases and J 0 bases, with 12 bases left between them. The CDR3 has 17 residues. Germline V gives CDR1 SGHTA, CDR2 FQGNSA. CDR3 in DNA: TGTGCCAGCAGCTTCCACCCTCCGGGCTCTGGGGCCAACGTCCTGACTTTC. Residues: CASSFHPPGSGANVLTF.

This clone was picked up one time. The chain combines TRBV6-4 with TRBJ2-1, with unresolved D. V shed 0 bases and J shed 0 bases, with 9 bases lying between them. The CDR3 loop spans 16 amino acids. CDR1 and CDR2 from the germline V gene are MRHNA and SNTAGT. CDR3 coding DNA: TGTGCCAGCAGTGACTCTGCACGGAGCTCCTACAATGAGCAGTTCTTC. It translates to CASSDSARSSYNEQFF.

This chain uses TRBV7-8 with TRBJ2-1; 12 bases are shared with TRBD2. This CDR3 contains 16 residues. The trim removed 4 bases at V and 6 bases at J, leaving 7 bases unmatched. Looked up from germline, CDR1 is SGHVS and CDR2 is FQNEAQ. The CDR3 coding sequence is TGTGCCAGCAGCTCGACTAGCGGGAGTTATAGCAATGAGCAGTTCTTC. This encodes CASSSTSGSYSNEQFF.

This clone was picked up one time. V and J are TRBV7-9 and TRBJ2-7, with D perhaps being TRBD1 or TRBD2 (6 bases each). Per the germline V gene, CDR1 is SEHNR and CDR2 is FQNEAQ (reference sequence). V was clipped by 5 bases and J by 6 bases, with 23 bases between them. This CDR3 is 16 amino acids long. Written as DNA, the CDR3 is TGTGCCAGCAGCCGCCCGGTAGGCAAGGGGGGATTCGAGCAGTACTTC. Its protein is CASSRPVGKGGFEQYF.

V usage is TRBV28 and J usage is TRBJ1-5; TRBD1 matches 8 bases. CDR3 length: 16 amino acids. J was trimmed by 0 bases and V by 4 bases; bases with no gene match: 5. Germline loops: CDR1 MDHEN, CDR2 SYDVKM. The CDR3 is CASSSGGASSNQPQHF. DNA of the CDR3: TGTGCCAGCAGTTCAGGGGGCGCGTCTAGCAATCAGCCCCAGCATTTT.

The rearrangement links TRBV18 to TRBJ2-7; no clear D. The length of the CDR3 is 14 residues. Trimming pared 5 bases from V and 5 bases from J, leaving 16 bases between. Germline assignment: CDR1 KGHSH and CDR2 LQKENI. DNA for the CDR3: TGTGCCAGCTCAAAGAGTCACCGTTCCGACGAGCAGTACTTC. This translates into CASSKSHRSDEQYF.

This clone has a single count. The chain has TRBV7-7 and TRBJ2-5; weak D call: TRBD2 (5 bases). The CDR3 runs to 13 residues. The germline gives CDR1 SSHAT, CDR2 FNYEAQ (reference sequence). Between the trimmed V and J ends, which lost 5 bases and 7 bases, there was a span of 14 bases. CDR3 amino acids: CASSIDREGTQYF. CDR3 DNA sequence: TGTGCCAGCAGCATAGACCGAGAGGGGACCCAGTACTTC.

V is TRBV7-6 and J is TRBJ1-1; D not certain. The CDR3 runs 13 residues. CDR1 SGHVS and CDR2 FNYEAQ come from the germline V gene. V was trimmed by 4 bases and J by 0 bases, leaving 6 bases between them. The CDR3, as DNA: TGTGCCAGCAGCTATGGGGTGAACACTGAAGCTTTCTTT. Its translation: CASSYGVNTEAFF.

This chain links TRBV2 with TRBJ2-5; D is perhaps TRBD2 (5 bases). Per germline, CDR1 SNHLY and CDR2 FYNNEI. The CDR3 loop spans 17 amino acids. V lost 1 base and J lost 4, with 19 bases in between. CDR3 sequence: CASSEVSGPLTGETQYF. CDR3 DNA: TGTGCCAGCAGTGAAGTGAGCGGTCCACTCACCGGAGAGACCCAGTACTTC. The full variable domain, its missing parts supplied by reference TRBV2 and TRBJ2-5, is EPEVTQTPSHQVTQMGQEVILRCVPISNHLYFYWYRQILGQKVEFLVSFYNNEISEKSEIFDDQFSVERPDGSNFTLKIRSTKLEDSAMYFCASSEVSGPLTGETQYFGPGTRLLVL.

This clone has only a few counts. The chain uses TRBV2 and TRBJ1-5, with a possible D match to TRBD1 (6 bases). Per the germline V gene, CDR1 is SNHLY and CDR2 is FYNNEI. Trimming took off 4 bases at V and 5 bases at J, with 12 bases between the two ends. The CDR3 length is 14 residues. CDR3 amino acids: CASSGTDPYQPQHF. Written as DNA, the CDR3 is TGTGCCAGCAGTGGGACAGACCCCTATCAGCCCCAGCATTTT.

There are a few counts of this clone. This chain links TRBV19 with TRBJ2-3; a possible D gene is TRBD2 (6 bases). V was pared by 6 bases and J by 5 bases, with 18 bases between. Germline CDR1 LNHDA, CDR2 SQIVND (reference sequence). The CDR3 contains 15 residues. Written as DNA, the CDR3 is TGTGCCAGTAGCATCTGGGGAGGTATTCAAGATACGCAGTATTTT. Translated, it gives CASSIWGGIQDTQYF. The variable domain in full, with the rest retrieved from reference TRBV19 and TRBJ2-3, is DGGITQSPKYLFRKEGQNVTLSCEQNLNHDAMYWYRQDPGQGLRLIYYSQIVNDFQKGDIAEGYSVSREKKESFPLTVTSAQKNPTAFYLCASSIWGGIQDTQYFGPGTRLTVL.

The chain joins TRBV18 to TRBJ1-5; D is undetermined. This CDR3 contains 14 residues. Germline V gene data show CDR1 as KGHSH and CDR2 as LQKENI. Trimming cost V 6 bases and J 2 bases, with 11 bases left between them. The CDR3 coding sequence is TGTGCCAGCTCTCCTACGAAGGGCAATCAGCCCCAGCATTTT. Encoded protein: CASSPTKGNQPQHF. Variable domain in full (rest from reference TRBV18 and TRBJ1-5): NAGVMQNPRHLVRRRGQEARLRCSPMKGHSHVYWYRQLPEEGLKFMVYLQKENIIDESGMPKERFSAEFPKEGPSILRIQQVVRGDSAAYFCASSPTKGNQPQHFGDGTRLSIL.

In this sample, this clone turned up once. V usage is TRBV19 and J usage is TRBJ1-3, with D tentatively TRBD1 (5 bases). CDR3 length: 17 amino acids. V was trimmed by 0 bases and J by 1 base, leaving 13 bases between them. Germline assignment: CDR1 LNHDA and CDR2 SQIVND (reference sequence). The CDR3, as DNA: TGTGCCAGTAGTATAGAGACAGAAAAGCCTTCTGGAAACACCATATATTTT. It is translated as CASSIETEKPSGNTIYF. The whole variable domain, filled in from reference TRBV19 and TRBJ1-3, reads DGGITQSPKYLFRKEGQNVTLSCEQNLNHDAMYWYRQDPGQGLRLIYYSQIVNDFQKGDIAEGYSVSREKKESFPLTVTSAQKNPTAFYLCASSIETEKPSGNTIYFGEGSWLTVV.

This clone has ten or more counts. The V and J genes are TRBV4-2 and TRBJ2-1; 10 bases agree with TRBD2. Germline CDR1 and CDR2: LGHNA and YNFKEQ. The CDR3 runs to 16 residues. The ends lost 0 bases at V and 6 bases at J; junction bases unmatched: 5. In DNA, the CDR3 is TGTGCCAGCAGCCAAGACGCTAGCGGGAGCGGCAATGAGCAGTTCTTC. Amino acid sequence: CASSQDASGSGNEQFF.

The CDR3 nucleotides read TGTGCCAGCAGTGAAGAGGCGTCGGGAGCCAAAAACATTCAGTACTTC. Encoded protein: CASSEEASGAKNIQYF. The chain couples TRBV6-1 to TRBJ2-4; D not certain. Germline CDR1 MNHNS, CDR2 SASEGT. The V end lost 1 base, the J end lost 0 bases, and 10 bases lay between the germline ends. The CDR3 covers 16 residues.

This chain links TRBV9 with TRBJ2-7; TRBD2 might be the D (5 bases). The CDR3 sequence is 14 residues long. Germline V gene data show CDR1 as SGDLS and CDR2 as YYNGEE. V was clipped by 0 bases and J by 7 bases, with 14 bases between them. The CDR3 region is CASSVVGGPGEQYF. The CDR3 nucleotides read TGTGCCAGCAGCGTAGTGGGCGGCCCGGGAGAGCAGTACTTC.

The CDR3 DNA reads TGTGCCAGCAGTCCTAGCGGTGGGAACACCGGGGAGCTGTTTTTT. Protein product: CASSPSGGNTGELFF. This chain connects TRBV6-6 to TRBJ2-2; 7 bases align to TRBD2. Germline values: CDR1 MNHNY, CDR2 SVGAGI (reference sequence). Trimming took 5 bases from V and 1 from J; bases not matched to a gene: 4. The CDR3 totals 15 residues.